The rows below give T cell receptor beta chains drawn from one sample of a study of T cells after yellow fever vaccination. TCRdb called the 5' RACE reads again in MiXCR, with one record for every CDR3 protein. The table lists fewer than 350,000 distinct CDR3 sequences, around 3.9% of them singletons. The starting material was PBMCs, obtained on the day of the yellow fever booster vaccination. These receptors were obtained from a man between 18 and 29 years old who received the YFV17D yellow fever vaccine. CDR3s include the opening cysteine and the closing phenylalanine or tryptophan. D genes are given only for firm matches. Clone size, where shown, is once, few, many, or a class for clones that have expanded.

V gene	D gene	clone size	J gene	CDR3 DNA	CDR3 protein
TRBV15	NA	NA	TRBJ1-5	TGTGCCACCAGGGCGGGGGGCAATCAGCCCCAGCATTTT	CATRAGGNQPQHF
TRBV7-9	TRBD1	NA	TRBJ2-7	TGTGCCAGCAGCCCACAGGGGGCAAGGTACGAGCAGTACTTC	CASSPQGARYEQYF
TRBV29-1	NA	many	TRBJ2-7	TGCAGCGTTGAATTGGGGCTCCACTCCTACGAGCAGTACTTC	CSVELGLHSYEQYF
TRBV20-1	TRBD2	many	TRBJ2-3	TGCAGTGCTCGTCTAGCGGGGGGTGTTTGGGATACGCAGTATTTT	CSARLAGGVWDTQYF
TRBV5-6	NA	many	TRBJ1-2	TGTGCCAGTCACAGCAGGGGACGTGGCTACACCTTC	CASHSRGRGYTF
TRBV4-3	NA	few	TRBJ2-3	TGCGCCAGCAGCGATACGGGGGTCGGCACAGATACGCAGTATTTT	CASSDTGVGTDTQYF
TRBV5-1	NA	NA	TRBJ1-1	TGCGCCAGCAGCTTGGGGGGATATGAAGCTTTCTTT	CASSLGGYEAFF
TRBV7-9	TRBD2	many	TRBJ2-3	TGTGCCAGCAGCCCGGGACTAGCGGGCCACCCAAGCACAGATACGCAGTATTTT	CASSPGLAGHPSTDTQYF
TRBV7-2	TRBD2	many	TRBJ2-5	TGTGCCAGCAGCTTATTCGGAGCGGGGGGGCAAGAGACCCAGTACTTC	CASSLFGAGGQETQYF
TRBV4-3	TRBD1	few	TRBJ2-6	TGCGCCAGCAGCCAGAGAGGGGGCCTTTCCGGGGCCAACGTCCTGACTTTC	CASSQRGGLSGANVLTF
TRBV5-5	TRBD1	many	TRBJ1-2	TGTGCCAGCAGCTACAAGGACAGGGGGCTCAACTATGGCTACACCTTC	CASSYKDRGLNYGYTF
TRBV20-1	NA	many	TRBJ1-6	TGCAGTGCTAGACCGGGACCTCCAAATTCACCCCTCCACTTT	CSARPGPPNSPLHF
TRBV6-1	TRBD1	many	TRBJ2-7	TGTGCCAGCAGTGAGACAGGGAGTAACGAGCAGTACTTC	CASSETGSNEQYF
TRBV4-2	TRBD2	many	TRBJ2-1	TGTGCCAGCAGCCAAGAGCGGGGGGGCTACAATGAGCAGTTCTTC	CASSQERGGYNEQFF
TRBV19	NA	NA	TRBJ1-1	TGTGCCAGTAGGCAAGGTGGGACTGAAGCTTTCTTT	CASRQGGTEAFF
TRBV20-1	NA	many	TRBJ1-2	TGCAGTGCTAGACCGACACGGCCTCCTTATGGCTACACCTTC	CSARPTRPPYGYTF
TRBV6-5	NA	NA	TRBJ2-2	TGTGCCAGCATTGCAGGGTCGAGCTTCACCGGGGAGCTGTTTTTT	CASIAGSSFTGELFF
TRBV6-6	TRBD1	many	TRBJ1-5	TGTGCCAGCAGTATTTCCTCCGGGACAGGGCATCAGCCCCAGCATTTT	CASSISSGTGHQPQHF
TRBV7-2	NA	NA	TRBJ1-2	TGTGCCAGCAGCTTTGGCGGGCGAAACTATGGCTACACCTTC	CASSFGGRNYGYTF
TRBV25-1	TRBD2	many	TRBJ2-1	TGTGCCAGCAGTGAGGGAACTAGCGCTTCGGTGGACAATGAGCAGTTCTTC	CASSEGTSASVDNEQFF
TRBV7-7	TRBD2	NA	TRBJ2-3	TGTGCTAGCAGTTCCGGGGCAAGGGAGGGTACGCAGTATTTT	CASSSGAREGTQYF
TRBV29-1	NA	many	TRBJ2-7	TGCAGCGTTGAAACTATAGAAACCTACGAGCAGTACTTC	CSVETIETYEQYF
TRBV20-1	TRBD2	many	TRBJ2-3	TGCAGTGCTCTGGGGGGGTGGTATACGCAGTATTTT	CSALGGWYTQYF
TRBV19	TRBD2	NA	TRBJ2-7	TGTGCCAGTAGTATCGGGATAGCGGGGGCCTACGAGCAGTACTTC	CASSIGIAGAYEQYF
TRBV28	TRBD2	many	TRBJ2-1	TGTGCCAGCAGTTTAACTAGCGGTGCCTTCTTAAGTCTGTTCTTC	CASSLTSGAFLSLFF
TRBV6-1	TRBD1	few	TRBJ1-5	TGTGCCAGCAGTGAAGCATGGGACAGGGGTTATAGCAATCAGCCCCAGCATTTT	CASSEAWDRGYSNQPQHF
TRBV10-2	TRBD2	NA	TRBJ2-3	TGCGCCAGGAGTAGCGGGGGAGCAGATACGCAGTATTTT	CARSSGGADTQYF
TRBV4-2	TRBD1	NA	TRBJ1-2	TGTGCCAGCAGCCAAGACGACAGGGTTTATGGCTACACCTTC	CASSQDDRVYGYTF
TRBV12-3/TRBV12-4	TRBD1	many	TRBJ2-1	TGTGCCAGCACCTCCGGGACAGGGGGCGTGAATGAGCAGTTCTTC	CASTSGTGGVNEQFF
TRBV5-5	NA	few	TRBJ1-1	TGTGCCAGCAGCAGACCGGGGGGATTGAACACTGAAGCTTTCTTT	CASSRPGGLNTEAFF
TRBV12-3/TRBV12-4	TRBD1	many	TRBJ2-7	TGTGCCAGCAGTTGGACAGGGGGACTCGGGTACGAGCAGTACTTC	CASSWTGGLGYEQYF
TRBV5-1	NA	NA	TRBJ2-3	TGCGCCAGCAGCTTGATGGAGGGGGCCAGCACAGATACGCAGTATTTT	CASSLMEGASTDTQYF
TRBV18	NA	many	TRBJ1-1	TGTGCCAGCTCACCAATCGACCTCGGGGCTGAAGCTTTCTTT	CASSPIDLGAEAFF
TRBV5-4	NA	NA	TRBJ2-1	TGTGCCAGCAGCACCAGACAGGCTTACAATGAGCAGTTCTTC	CASSTRQAYNEQFF
TRBV7-9	NA	NA	TRBJ2-1	TGTGCCAGCAGCTGGGCGGGCCCCTACAATGAGCAGTTCTTC	CASSWAGPYNEQFF
TRBV19	NA	few	TRBJ1-4	TGTGCCAGTCGACAGCGGGTCGGTGAAAAACTGTTTTTT	CASRQRVGEKLFF
TRBV5-4	NA	few	TRBJ2-5	TGTGCCAGCAGCTTGGAAGGGCGAGGGCCGGAGACCCAGTACTTC	CASSLEGRGPETQYF
TRBV5-1	TRBD1	many	TRBJ2-5	TGCGCCAGCAGCCCGGGGACAGCGGATCAAGAGACCCAGTACTTC	CASSPGTADQETQYF
TRBV10-1	TRBD1	NA	TRBJ2-3	TGCGCCAGCAGTGATGCCCGAGGACAGGGCACAGATACGCAGTATTTT	CASSDARGQGTDTQYF
TRBV7-2	NA	many	TRBJ1-1	TGTGCCAGCAGCACACAGATGAACACTGAAGCTTTCTTT	CASSTQMNTEAFF
TRBV6-5	NA	many	TRBJ1-1	TGTGCCAGCAGCCTCAACCCCCCCTTGAACACTGAAGCTTTCTTT	CASSLNPPLNTEAFF
TRBV9	NA	many	TRBJ2-1	TGTGCCAGCAGCCCTGGAGGGGTCTACAATGAGCAGTTCTTC	CASSPGGVYNEQFF
TRBV3-1	NA	NA	TRBJ2-7	TGTGCCAGCAGCCACCCGAACAGGGAGGAGCAGTACTTC	CASSHPNREEQYF
TRBV27	NA	NA	TRBJ2-2	TGTGCCAGCAGTTTATTGCTGGGAGGAGCAAACACCGGGGAGCTGTTTTTT	CASSLLLGGANTGELFF
TRBV7-2	NA	NA	TRBJ2-3	TGTGCCAGCAGCCCCAGGGCCACTACCAACACAGATACGCAGTATTTT	CASSPRATTNTDTQYF
TRBV12-3/TRBV12-4	NA	few	TRBJ2-7	TGTGCCAGCAGTACCTCGGGTGAGCAGTACTTC	CASSTSGEQYF
TRBV20-1	NA	NA	TRBJ2-1	TGCAGTGCTAGGGACTCGTACACTTCCAGCTCCTACAATGAGCAGTTCTTC	CSARDSYTSSSYNEQFF